Given below is one TCR beta chain in context. These data are taken from a study of T cell changes during pregnancy in multiple sclerosis. Trimming cost V 0 bases and J 4 bases, with 16 bases left between them. CDR1 SGHDT and CDR2 YYEEEE come from the germline V gene. This CDR3 spans 16 amino acids. Sequencing was performed with immunoSEQ multiplex PCR; in TCRdb, only in-frame clones are kept and a portion is missing. The sample records 85,000 to 100,000 clones, over 80% being singletons. The receptor was isolated from a female donor with multiple sclerosis, enrolled in a pregnancy study. The chain employs TRBV5-6 and TRBJ1-2, with D possibly being TRBD1 (6 bases). This material consisted of peripheral blood, taken in the first trimester of pregnancy. CDR3 residues: CASSLVVLSGAYGYTF. CDR3 coding DNA: TGTGCCAGCAGCTTGGTCGTTTTGTCAGGGGCCTATGGCTACACCTTC.